The 13 T cell receptor beta chains in this list originate from one sample, sequenced in a study of shared clonotypes between healthy human individuals. The assay was immunoSEQ multiplex PCR, and TCRdb's table has in-frame clones only and misses some. The repertoire includes nearly 500,000 clones, about three quarters of them detected once, and approximately 13% sits in the top ten. The specimen sequenced was PBMCs. The receptors were sampled from a middle-aged woman in good health. Some clones in this sample may be carry-over from other donors' samples.

The sample holds many counts of this clone. The CDR3 sequence is CASSQTPPYYEQYF. The CDR3 nucleotides read TGTGCCAGCAGTCAAACCCCCCCCTACTACGAGCAGTACTTC. The V gene is TRBV11-2, the J gene TRBJ2-7; D gene uncertain. Germline V lookup: CDR1 SGHAT, CDR2 FQNNGV. The CDR3 is 14 amino acids. Between the trimmed V and J ends, which lost 6 bases and 3 bases, there was a span of 15 bases.

The J gene is TRBJ2-7, the V gene TRBV11-3, with D maybe TRBD1 (6 bases). CDR3 length: 13 amino acids. Germline V gene lookup returns CDR1 SGHNT and CDR2 YENEEA. The germline V and J ends were trimmed by 5 bases and 5 bases, with 13 bases remaining between them. This CDR3 is CASSAGQGNEQYF. The CDR3 DNA is TGTGCCAGCAGCGCTGGGCAGGGGAACGAGCAGTACTTC. Complete variable domain (other parts from reference TRBV11-3 and TRBJ2-7): EAGVVQSPRYKIIEKKQPVAFWCNPISGHNTLYWYLQNLGQGPELLIRYENEEAVDDSQLPKDRFSAERLKGVDSTLKIQPAELGDSAVYLCASSAGQGNEQYFGPGTRLTVT.

This clone showed up just a few times. This chain uses TRBV5-1 with TRBJ2-7; TRBD2 matches 8 bases. The CDR3 totals 14 residues. CDR1 SGHRS and CDR2 YFSETQ come from the germline V gene. V trimming: 4 bases; J trimming: 2 bases; junction bases outside the gene matches: 5. The CDR3 is CASSSIAGTYEQYF. The CDR3 bases are TGCGCCAGCAGCAGCATAGCGGGGACCTACGAGCAGTACTTC.

The chain is built from TRBV19 and TRBJ2-7, with D unresolved. CDR1 is LNHDA and CDR2 is SQIVND in the germline V gene (reference sequence). The CDR3 length is 15 residues. V was shortened by 0 bases and J by 2 bases, with 11 bases between the two germline ends. The CDR3 DNA is TGTGCCAGTAGTATAGATCTTCGCCCTACCTACGAGCAGTACTTC. Its protein is CASSIDLRPTYEQYF.

The chain recombines TRBV6-5 with TRBJ2-7, with a tentative D call TRBD1 (7 bases). V gave up 6 bases and J gave up 6 bases, with 9 bases separating them. Germline V gene sequence: CDR1 MNHEY, CDR2 SVGAGI. This CDR3 comprises 11 residues. This CDR3 is CASSQGGEQYF. The DNA of the CDR3 is TGTGCCAGCAGCCAGGGGGGCGAGCAGTACTTC.

This sequence joins TRBV2 and TRBJ1-1; maybe TRBD1 (5 bases). V gave up 6 bases and J gave up 4 bases, with 12 bases separating them. CDR3 length: 13 amino acids. From germline, CDR1 is SNHLY and CDR2 FYNNEI. CDR3: CASSQGASTEAFF. The CDR3 DNA reads as TGTGCCAGCAGCCAGGGAGCCTCCACTGAAGCTTTCTTT. Drawing the rest from reference TRBV2 and TRBJ1-1, the complete variable domain is EPEVTQTPSHQVTQMGQEVILRCVPISNHLYFYWYRQILGQKVEFLVSFYNNEISEKSEIFDDQFSVERPDGSNFTLKIRSTKLEDSAMYFCASSQGASTEAFFGQGTRLTVV.

The V gene is TRBV29-1, the J gene TRBJ2-1; D might be TRBD2 (6 bases). The CDR3 runs to 14 residues. With 4 bases removed from V and 4 bases from J, the gap between germline ends came to 14 bases. From germline, CDR1 is SQVTM and CDR2 ANQGSEA. CDR3 protein: CSVAAGRPYNEQFF. CDR3 DNA sequence: TGCAGCGTTGCTGCGGGAAGACCTTACAATGAGCAGTTCTTC.

The chain employs TRBV28 and TRBJ2-1; 12 bases map to TRBD2. The V gene's germline CDR1 is MDHEN and CDR2 SYDVKM. The CDR3 sequence is 18 residues long. Trimming cost V 6 bases and J 4 bases; bases outside gene matches: 13. The CDR3 sequence: CASSPTRLAGASYNEQFF. Here the CDR3 DNA reads TGTGCCAGCAGCCCAACCCGACTAGCGGGAGCCTCTTACAATGAGCAGTTCTTC.

This clone appeared a few times. This chain uses TRBV7-6 with TRBJ2-6; 8 bases map to TRBD1. Germline loops: CDR1 SGHVS, CDR2 FNYEAQ. The J segment lost 12 bases and the V segment lost 0 bases, leaving 10 bases of the junction unmatched. This CDR3 region has 16 residues. CDR3 protein: CASSLAHRGAVGVLTF. In DNA, the CDR3 is TGTGCCAGCAGCTTAGCCCACAGGGGGGCAGTCGGCGTCCTGACTTTC.

Turning to this clone: Distinct nucleotide sequences in the sample also encode this CDR3. The chain links TRBV15 to TRBJ2-2; no reliable D call. Germline V CDR1 and CDR2: LNHNV, YYDKDF (reference sequence). The V gene lost 0 bases and the J gene lost 0 bases, with 5 bases spanning the gap. The CDR3 consists of 15 residues. The CDR3 loop is CATSREQTNTGELFF. The CDR3 nucleotides are TGTGCCACCAGCAGAGAACAGACGAACACCGGGGAGCTGTTTTTT.

The rearrangement uses TRBV28 and TRBJ2-3; TRBD2 matches at 15 bases. The germline V gene has CDR1 MDHEN and CDR2 SYDVKM. The CDR3 is 13 residues long. The junction had 4 bases not matched to a gene; V was cut back by 4 bases and J by 14 bases. CDR3 DNA sequence: TGTGCCAGCAGTTCCCAGGGACTAGCGGGGGGGTATTTT. Its protein product is CASSSQGLAGGYF.

The J gene is TRBJ1-4, the V gene TRBV19; TRBD1 might be the D (6 bases). Germline V lookup: CDR1 LNHDA, CDR2 SQIVND (reference sequence). This CDR3 region has 14 residues. V gave up 5 bases and J gave up 4 bases, with 11 bases separating them. The chain's CDR3 is CASSSGQNNEKLFF. In DNA form, the CDR3 reads TGTGCCAGTAGTTCCGGACAGAATAATGAAAAACTGTTTTTT.

In its sample, this clone was seen a few times. The V gene is TRBV4-3, the J gene TRBJ1-1; perhaps TRBD1 as D (6 bases). Germline CDR1 reads LGHNA; CDR2 reads YSLEER. The CDR3 covers 15 residues. Trimming shortened V by 0 bases and J by 8 bases, and 16 bases separated the two germline ends. In DNA form, the CDR3 reads TGCGCCAGCAGCCAAGACCAGGGAGGGGGGAGAGAAGCTTTCTTT. As protein: CASSQDQGGGREAFF.